The 13 T cell receptor beta chains listed next were all sequenced from one sample in a study of human T cells and chemical hapten exposure. MiXCR was run by TCRdb on the RACE reads, yielding one entry per CDR3 protein. The table has some 84,000 distinct CDR3 sequences, around 7.9% seen once. Time point denoted: pre-sensitization, week 0. Treatment reported: therapeutic diphenylcyclopropenone sensitization with weekly scalp DPC. This sample comprised whole blood, obtained in connection with sensitization to the hapten diphenylcyclopropenone (DPC). Receptors were obtained from a man aged 35 to 55 with alopecia areata. Some clones in this sample may be carry-over from other donors' samples.

CDR3 sequence (DNA): TGTGCCAGCAGCCACTACACAGGCTGGGAGCTGTTTTTT. As protein: CASSHYTGWELFF. The chain has TRBV3-1 and TRBJ2-2; the D gene is possibly TRBD1 (5 bases). With 3 bases removed from V and 9 bases from J, the gap between germline ends came to 11 bases. The V gene's germline CDR1 is LGHDT and CDR2 YNNKEL (reference sequence). The CDR3 runs to 13 residues.

V is TRBV10-3 and J is TRBJ2-5; D gene unclear. This CDR3 is 13 amino acids long. Trimming removed 3 bases from V and 1 base from J, with 6 bases in between. Germline-derived CDR1 and CDR2 are ENHRY and SYGVKD. In DNA, the CDR3 is TGTGCCATCAGTGAACAATCCCAAGAGACCCAGTACTTC. Amino acids: CAISEQSQETQYF.

This clonotype has more than one count but fewer than ten. The genes are TRBV24-1 and TRBJ2-3; maybe TRBD1 (6 bases). Trimming took 4 bases from V and 0 from J, leaving 16 bases between them. CDR1 is KGHDR and CDR2 is SFDVKD in the germline V gene. This CDR3 spans 17 amino acids. In DNA, the CDR3 is TGTGCCACCAGTGACCGCTCGGGACACGCTAGCACAGATACGCAGTATTTT. This encodes CATSDRSGHASTDTQYF.

The genes are TRBV6-2 or TRBV6-3 and TRBJ2-1; D could derive from TRBD1 or TRBD2 (5 bases each). The CDR3 totals 13 residues. Germline V CDR1 and CDR2: MNHEY, SVGEGT. V lost 4 bases to trimming and J lost 6 bases, with 10 bases between them. The CDR3: CASSSGPSNEQFF. The CDR3 DNA sequence: TGTGCCAGCAGTTCGGGACCCTCCAATGAGCAGTTCTTC.

A few counts support this clonotype. The V gene is TRBV25-1, the J gene TRBJ2-5; 7 bases line up with TRBD2. J lost 5 bases, V lost 1 base, and 16 bases had no gene match. This CDR3 has 18 amino acids. Germline CDR1 MGHDK, CDR2 SYGVNS. CDR3 amino acids: CASSEFGVAGASRETQYF. The CDR3 region has the DNA TGTGCCAGCAGTGAATTTGGTGTTGCGGGAGCTTCTCGGGAGACCCAGTACTTC.

The chain recombines TRBV7-9 with TRBJ2-7; possible D gene TRBD2, 5 bases. The CDR3 spans 16 residues. Germline V gene sequence: CDR1 SEHNR, CDR2 FQNEAQ (reference sequence). V dropped 1 base and J dropped 6 bases, with 19 bases sitting between them. CDR3 nucleotide sequence: TGTGCCAGCAGCTTAGGTTCCGGGAACTTCCTGGGCGAGCAGTACGTC. Translated: CASSLGSGNFLGEQYV.

This clonotype has just a few counts. This CDR3 reads CASSERQGAKTLPGGYTF. CDR3 coding DNA: TGTGCCAGCAGCGAAAGACAGGGGGCGAAAACCCTCCCCGGTGGCTACACCTTC. The chain is built from TRBV5-4 and TRBJ1-2; 10 bases agree with TRBD1. The CDR3 sequence is 18 residues long. Germline V lookup: CDR1 SGHNT, CDR2 YYREEE (reference sequence). The ends lost 4 bases at V and 7 bases at J; junction bases unmatched: 19.

The rearrangement uses TRBV15 and TRBJ1-1; D is unclear. Germline CDR1 reads LNHNV; CDR2 reads YYDKDF (reference sequence). The length of the CDR3 is 15 residues. V was cut by 2 bases and J by 2 bases, with 12 bases left in between. This CDR3 reads CATSRRQEPNTEAFF. CDR3 sequence (DNA): TGTGCCACCAGCAGACGCCAAGAACCAAACACTGAAGCTTTCTTT.

This clonotype was observed at least ten times. This rearrangement joins TRBV3-1 to TRBJ2-1; D may be TRBD2 (6 bases). There are 13 residues in the CDR3. From germline, CDR1 is LGHDT and CDR2 YNNKEL (reference sequence). V lost 1 base and J lost 15, with 16 bases in between. CDR3 sequence reads: CASSQVSGSPWFF. CDR3 DNA sequence: TGTGCCAGCAGCCAAGTGTCCGGGAGCCCCTGGTTCTTC.

This clonotype turned up a few times. The chain joins TRBV6-2 or TRBV6-3 to TRBJ2-1; 12 bases agree with TRBD2. Germline V lookup: CDR1 MNHEY, CDR2 SVGEGT. V trimming: 4 bases; J trimming: 5 bases; junction bases outside the gene matches: 9. This CDR3 is 17 amino acids long. This CDR3 reads CASSSPTSGRINNEQFF. DNA of the CDR3: TGTGCCAGCAGTTCCCCGACTAGCGGGAGAATCAACAATGAGCAGTTCTTC.

Many counts were recorded for this clonotype. This chain uses TRBV4-3 with TRBJ2-5; TRBD2 matches at 11 bases. In germline, CDR1 is LGHNA, CDR2 YSLEER. The CDR3 has 16 residues. After removal of 1 base from V and 3 bases from J, the junction contained 4 bases not matched to a gene. The CDR3 DNA reads TGCGCCAGCAGCCAAGGGTGGGGACTAGCGGAAGAGACCCAGTACTTC. Residues: CASSQGWGLAEETQYF.

This clonotype has at least ten counts. V gene TRBV12-3 or TRBV12-4 combines with J gene TRBJ2-3; tentative D call: TRBD2 (6 bases). Trimming shortened V by 4 bases and J by 0 bases, and 14 bases separated the two germline ends. CDR3 length equals 16 residues. The CDR3 loop is CASSSFSGSSTDTQYF. CDR3 DNA: TGTGCCAGCAGTTCTTTTAGCGGATCGAGCACAGATACGCAGTATTTT.

This clonotype was observed many times. J is TRBJ2-2 and V is TRBV6-2 or TRBV6-3; 12 positions match TRBD2. Germline loops: CDR1 MNHEY, CDR2 SVGEGT. The CDR3 is 16 residues long. V trimming: 8 bases; J trimming: 2 bases; junction bases outside the gene matches: 6. CDR3 nucleotide sequence: TGTGCCAGCCGTCCCGGACTAGCGGGAAACACCGGGGAGCTGTTTTTT. Translating gives CASRPGLAGNTGELFF.